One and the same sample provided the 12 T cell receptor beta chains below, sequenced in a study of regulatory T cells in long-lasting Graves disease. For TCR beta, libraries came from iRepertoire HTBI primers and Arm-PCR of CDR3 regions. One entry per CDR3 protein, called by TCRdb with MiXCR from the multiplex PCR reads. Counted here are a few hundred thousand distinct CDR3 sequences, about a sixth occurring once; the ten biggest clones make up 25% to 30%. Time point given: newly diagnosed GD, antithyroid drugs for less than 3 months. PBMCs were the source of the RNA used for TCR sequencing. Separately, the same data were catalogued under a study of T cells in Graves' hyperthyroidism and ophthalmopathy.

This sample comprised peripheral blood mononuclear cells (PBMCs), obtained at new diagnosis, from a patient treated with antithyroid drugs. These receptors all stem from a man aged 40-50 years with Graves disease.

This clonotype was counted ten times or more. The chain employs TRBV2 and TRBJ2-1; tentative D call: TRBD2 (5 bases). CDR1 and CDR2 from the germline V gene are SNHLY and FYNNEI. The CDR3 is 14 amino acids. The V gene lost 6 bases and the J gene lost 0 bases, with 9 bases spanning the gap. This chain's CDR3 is CASRWESSYNEQFF. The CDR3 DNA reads TGTGCCAGCAGGTGGGAGAGCTCCTACAATGAGCAGTTCTTC.

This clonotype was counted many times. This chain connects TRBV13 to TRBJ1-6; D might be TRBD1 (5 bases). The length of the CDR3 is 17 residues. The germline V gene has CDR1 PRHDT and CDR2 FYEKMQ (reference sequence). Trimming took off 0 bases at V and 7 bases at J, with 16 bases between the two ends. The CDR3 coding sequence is TGTGCCAGCAGCTTAGGGGGCCCGGCAGGGAACAATTCACCCCTCCACTTT. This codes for CASSLGGPAGNNSPLHF.

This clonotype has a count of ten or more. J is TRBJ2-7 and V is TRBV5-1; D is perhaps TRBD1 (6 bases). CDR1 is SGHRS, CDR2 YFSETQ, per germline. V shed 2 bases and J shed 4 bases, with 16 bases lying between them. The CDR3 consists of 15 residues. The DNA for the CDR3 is TGCGCCAGCAGCTTTGGGGGCTCTCCTACTTACGAGCAGTACTTC. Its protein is CASSFGGSPTYEQYF.

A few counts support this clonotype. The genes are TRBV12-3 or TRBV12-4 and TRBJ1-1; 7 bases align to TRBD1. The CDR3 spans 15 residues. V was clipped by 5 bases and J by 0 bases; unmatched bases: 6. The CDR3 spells CASSIWDSLNTEAFF. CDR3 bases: TGTGCCAGCAGTATCTGGGACAGTTTGAACACTGAAGCTTTCTTT.

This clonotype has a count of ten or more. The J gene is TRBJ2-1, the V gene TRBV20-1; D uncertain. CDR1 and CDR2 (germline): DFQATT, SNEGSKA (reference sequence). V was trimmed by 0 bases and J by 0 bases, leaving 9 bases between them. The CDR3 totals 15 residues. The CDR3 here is CSARETFSSYNEQFF. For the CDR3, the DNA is TGCAGTGCTAGAGAAACATTTAGCTCCTACAATGAGCAGTTCTTC.

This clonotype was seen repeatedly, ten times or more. The CDR3 spells CSARRRRLHGELFF. In DNA form, the CDR3 reads TGCAGTGCTCGGAGAAGGAGACTGCACGGGGAGCTGTTTTTT. The chain recombines TRBV20-1 with TRBJ2-2; D ambiguous. CDR3 length: 14 amino acids. V was shortened by 5 bases and J by 7 bases, with 17 bases between the two germline ends. Germline CDR1 and CDR2: DFQATT and SNEGSKA (reference sequence).

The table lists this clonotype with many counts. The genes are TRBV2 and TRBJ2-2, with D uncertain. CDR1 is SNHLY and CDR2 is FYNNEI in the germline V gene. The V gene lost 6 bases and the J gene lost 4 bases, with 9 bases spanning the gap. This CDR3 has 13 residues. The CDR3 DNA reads TGTGCCAGCAGCCCTTTGCCCACCGGGGAGCTGTTTTTT. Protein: CASSPLPTGELFF.

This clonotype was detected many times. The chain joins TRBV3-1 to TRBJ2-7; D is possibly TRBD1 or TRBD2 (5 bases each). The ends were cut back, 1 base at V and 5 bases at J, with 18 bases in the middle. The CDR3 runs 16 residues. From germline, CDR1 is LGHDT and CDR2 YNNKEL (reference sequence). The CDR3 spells CASSQGGGTTGNEQYF. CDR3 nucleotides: TGTGCCAGCAGCCAAGGAGGTGGGACCACGGGGAACGAGCAGTACTTC.

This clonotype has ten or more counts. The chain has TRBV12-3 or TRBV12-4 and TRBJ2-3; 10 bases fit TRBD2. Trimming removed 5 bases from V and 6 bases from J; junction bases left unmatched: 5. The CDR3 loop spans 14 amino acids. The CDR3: CASSKRGGSDTQYF. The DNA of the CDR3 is TGTGCCAGCAGTAAGCGGGGGGGCTCGGATACGCAGTATTTT.

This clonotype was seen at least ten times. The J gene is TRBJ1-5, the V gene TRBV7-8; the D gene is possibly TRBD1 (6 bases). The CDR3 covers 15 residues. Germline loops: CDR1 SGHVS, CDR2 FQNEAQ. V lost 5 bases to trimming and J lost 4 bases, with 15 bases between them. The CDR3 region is CASSRQVLGNQPQHF. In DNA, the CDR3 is TGTGCCAGCAGCAGACAGGTCCTGGGAAATCAGCCCCAGCATTTT.

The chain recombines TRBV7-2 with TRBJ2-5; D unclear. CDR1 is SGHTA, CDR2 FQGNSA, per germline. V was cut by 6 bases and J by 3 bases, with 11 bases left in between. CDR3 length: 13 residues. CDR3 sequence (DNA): TGTGCCAGCAGTTATTATCAGGAAGAGACCCAGTACTTC. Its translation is CASSYYQEETQYF.

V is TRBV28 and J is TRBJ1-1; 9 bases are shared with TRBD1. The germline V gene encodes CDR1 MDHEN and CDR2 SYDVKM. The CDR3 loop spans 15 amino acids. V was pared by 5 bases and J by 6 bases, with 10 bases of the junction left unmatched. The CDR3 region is CASSTRTGVSSEAFF. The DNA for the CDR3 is TGTGCCAGCAGTACCCGGACAGGGGTTTCTTCTGAAGCTTTCTTT. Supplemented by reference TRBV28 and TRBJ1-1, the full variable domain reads DVKVTQSSRYLVKRTGEKVFLECVQDMDHENMFWYRQDPGLGLRLIYFSYDVKMKEKGDIPEGYSVSREKKERFSLILESASTNQTSMYLCASSTRTGVSSEAFFGQGTRLTVV.